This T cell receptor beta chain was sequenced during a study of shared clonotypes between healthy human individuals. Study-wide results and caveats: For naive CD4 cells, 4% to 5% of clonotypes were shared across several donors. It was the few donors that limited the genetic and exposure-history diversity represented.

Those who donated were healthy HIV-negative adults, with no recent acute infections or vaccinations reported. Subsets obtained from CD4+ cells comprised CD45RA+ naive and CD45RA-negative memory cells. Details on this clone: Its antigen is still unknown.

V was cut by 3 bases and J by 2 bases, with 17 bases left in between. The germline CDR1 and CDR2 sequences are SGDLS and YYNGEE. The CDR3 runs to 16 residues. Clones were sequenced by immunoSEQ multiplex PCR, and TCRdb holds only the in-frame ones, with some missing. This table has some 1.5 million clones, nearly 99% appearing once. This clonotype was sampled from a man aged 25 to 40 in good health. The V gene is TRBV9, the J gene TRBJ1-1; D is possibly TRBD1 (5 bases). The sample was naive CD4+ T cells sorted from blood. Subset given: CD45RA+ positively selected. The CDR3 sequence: CASSALTGTLNTEAFF. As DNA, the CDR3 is TGTGCCAGCAGCGCTCTCACCGGGACCTTAAACACTGAAGCTTTCTTT.